The T cell receptor beta chain under discussion was sequenced for a study of blood T cell repertoires in COVID-19. Methods used by the authors: Estimation of nucleated cell counts was performed using reference gene primer amplification. This table comes from immunoSEQ multiplex PCR, and its TCRdb copy is limited to in-frame clones, with some not included. V and J calls and clone size are given by that table; D and trimming were obtained from the DNA. The sample carries fewer than 150,000 clones, around four fifths recorded once. Germline loops: CDR1 MNHEY, CDR2 SVGAGI. J was trimmed by 3 bases and V by 5 bases; bases with no gene match: 5. The length of the CDR3 is 15 residues.

The genes are TRBV6-5 and TRBJ1-5; 9 bases line up with TRBD1. The source of this sequence is a human donor in a cohort sampled during active COVID-19. Sequenced sample: peripheral blood. The CDR3 loop is CASSRGQGNNQPQHF. CDR3 coding DNA: TGTGCCAGCAGTCGCGGACAGGGGAACAATCAGCCCCAGCATTTT.